This entry concerns a single T cell receptor beta chain. Its antigen remains unknown. After removal of 5 bases from V and 3 bases from J, the junction contained 8 bases not matched to a gene. The CDR3 extends over 15 amino acids. The V gene's germline CDR1 is MNHEY and CDR2 SMNVEV (reference sequence). These data come from a study of T cells after yellow fever vaccination. On the study more broadly: Fractions of low cell number were prepared using SMART-Seq v4 Ultra Low Input.

Regarding the study as a whole: FACS-sorted repertoires could harbor abundant contaminating bulk-population clonotypes. There was a small share of clonotypes that showed up in both the CD4 and CD8 compartments.

Production of TCR cDNA was by 5'RACE template switching, which also added a universal primer site and UMIs. From the 5' RACE reads, TCRdb called clonotypes with MiXCR, one entry per CDR3 protein. The sample has about 630,000 distinct CDR3 sequences, approximately 13% seen once. The clonotype originates from a man in his thirties or forties who received the YFV17D yellow fever vaccine. The chain couples TRBV27 to TRBJ2-3, with 7 nucleotides matching TRBD1. Sequencing was performed on PBMCs, taken on the day of the yellow fever booster vaccination. CDR3: CASSPNPGQTDTQYF. The DNA for the CDR3 is TGTGCCAGCAGTCCAAACCCGGGACAGACAGATACGCAGTATTTT.